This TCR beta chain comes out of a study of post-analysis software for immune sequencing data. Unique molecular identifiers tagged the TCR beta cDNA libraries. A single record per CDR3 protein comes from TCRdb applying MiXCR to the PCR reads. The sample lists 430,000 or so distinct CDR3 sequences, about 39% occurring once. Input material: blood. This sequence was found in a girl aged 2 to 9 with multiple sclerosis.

The CDR3 DNA is TGCAGTGCCACGGACTTCAGGACGGGAAACATTCAGTACTTC. Amino acids: CSATDFRTGNIQYF. The chain has TRBV20-1 and TRBJ2-4, with a tentative D call TRBD2 (5 bases). Per germline, CDR1 DFQATT and CDR2 SNEGSKA (reference sequence). This CDR3 is 14 amino acids long. Trimming stripped 6 bases from V and 6 bases from J, with 18 bases between.